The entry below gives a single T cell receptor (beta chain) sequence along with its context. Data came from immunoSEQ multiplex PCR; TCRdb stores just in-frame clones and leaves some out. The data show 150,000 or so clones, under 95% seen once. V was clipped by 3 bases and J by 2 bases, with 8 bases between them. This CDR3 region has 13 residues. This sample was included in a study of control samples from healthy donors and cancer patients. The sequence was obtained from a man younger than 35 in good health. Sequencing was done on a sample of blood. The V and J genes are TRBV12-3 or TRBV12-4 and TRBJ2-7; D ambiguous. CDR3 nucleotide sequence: TGTGCCAGCAGTTTGCTACCAGCCTACGAGCAGTACTTC. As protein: CASSLLPAYEQYF.